The rows below give T cell receptor beta chains drawn from one sample of a study of preoperative IRX-2 immunotherapy in early breast cancer. Libraries were prepared by immunoSEQ multiplex PCR; TCRdb keeps only in-frame clonotypes and omits some of them. The repertoire holds a few thousand clones, with roughly 76% as singletons. The specimen was tumor tissue, collected after IRX-2 immunotherapy. All receptors derive from a human donor with breast cancer. Each CDR3 is given with its conserved first and last residue. A D gene is named only where the DNA matches it firmly. Rows may omit the clone size; those that give it use once, few, many or a size class.

-,TRBV6-8,-,TRBJ2-7,TGTGCCAGCAAAGGACAGAACTCCTACGAGCAGTACTTC,CASKGQNSYEQYF
-,TRBV19,-,TRBJ1-1,TGTGCCAGTAGTATTAAGGGGAACACTGAAGCTTTCTTT,CASSIKGNTEAFF
TRBD1,TRBV14,-,TRBJ1-1,TGTGCCAGCAGCCAAGCGACAGGGGTTGGAGCTTTCTTT,CASSQATGVGAFF
-,TRBV7-7,-,TRBJ2-3,TGTGCCAGCAGCTTGGCTCTAGCCCCTGATACGCAGTATTTT,CASSLALAPDTQYF
-,TRBV11-3,large,TRBJ2-7,TGTGCCAGCAGCTTGGGCCAGGATCCCTACGAGCAGTACTTC,CASSLGQDPYEQYF
TRBD2,TRBV6-8,-,TRBJ2-7,TGTGCCATCAGTGCTCAAGCGGGAGCAAGCGAGCAGTACTTC,CAISAQAGASEQYF
-,TRBV11-3,-,TRBJ2-5,TGTGCCAGCAGCACAACAGGGATTAGTGTGGAGACCCAGTACTTC,CASSTTGISVETQYF
-,TRBV19,-,TRBJ2-7,TGTGCCAGTAGTATGCTTCAGGGTACATCCGAGCAGTACTTT,CASSMLQGTSEQYF
-,TRBV5-1,-,TRBJ2-3,TGCGCCAGCAGCTTGTCTTTTGGGCGTAGCACAGATACGCAGTATTTT,CASSLSFGRSTDTQYF
-,TRBV2,-,TRBJ2-3,TGTGCCAGCAGAGTCTCGGGACTGATCACAGATACGCAGTATTTT,CASRVSGLITDTQYF
-,TRBV28,large,TRBJ1-1,TGTGCCAGCAGTAAACACCAAGGGGAAGCTTTCTTT,CASSKHQGEAFF
-,TRBV21-1,once,TRBJ2-7,TGTGCCAGCAGCCAAGAGCTTAAGGAAGCCTACGAGCAGTACTTC,CASSQELKEAYEQYF
-,TRBV23-1,-,TRBJ2-2,TGCGCCAGCAGTCAATCGTGTCAGGGACGGGTAAGCACCGGGGAGCTGTTTTTT,CASSQSCQGRVSTGELFF
-,TRBV6-8,few,TRBJ2-1,TGTGCCAGCAGCGGGACCCCGGCGGGCGAGCAGTTCTTC,CASSGTPAGEQFF
TRBD2,TRBV5-1,-,TRBJ2-7,TGCGCCAGCAGCTTAAGTCTAGCGGGAGCCGAGCAGTACTTC,CASSLSLAGAEQYF
-,TRBV7-1,-,TRBJ1-2,TGTGCCAGCAGCCTCCAGGGAGCCTATGGCTACACCTTC,CASSLQGAYGYTF
-,TRBV28,-,TRBJ1-3,TGTGCCAGCAGTTTTCAGGGGACTGGAAACACCATATATTTT,CASSFQGTGNTIYF
TRBD1,TRBV7-8,-,TRBJ1-4,TGTGCCAGCAGCCTGTCGGGCAGGGGGGGAGAAAAACTGTTTTTT,CASSLSGRGGEKLFF
-,TRBV14,-,TRBJ1-4,TGTGCCAGCAGCCACAGGGCAACTAATGAAAAACTGTTTTTT,CASSHRATNEKLFF
TRBD1,TRBV7-4,once,TRBJ1-2,TGTGCCAGCAGCCACAGCGGGACAGGGGCCGCCTATGGCTACACCTTC,CASSHSGTGAAYGYTF
TRBD1,TRBV6-8,-,TRBJ2-7,TGTGCCAGCAGTCCCCCCGGACAGGGGTCCGTTGCCGAGCAGTACTTC,CASSPPGQGSVAEQYF
TRBD1,TRBV19,-,TRBJ2-5,TGTGCCAGTAGCGATACAGGGGGCGCATCCGCCCTCCAAGAGACCCAGTACTTC,CASSDTGGASALQETQYF
-,TRBV7-4,-,TRBJ2-7,TGTGCCAGCAGCCAGGAGGGCCTGGGGGAGATCTACGAGCAGTACTTC,CASSQEGLGEIYEQYF
-,TRBV23-1,few,TRBJ1-1,TGCGCCAGCAGCTTAAGCCTGAACACTGAAGCTTTCTTT,CASSLSLNTEAFF
-,TRBV25-1,few,TRBJ1-4,TGTGCCAGCAGTGAATTTTTGACAGGTCTAAATGAAAAACTGTTTTTT,CASSEFLTGLNEKLFF
-,TRBV7-5,few,TRBJ2-2,TGTGCCAGCAGCTTAGGGGGGAGCACCGGGGAGCTGTTTTTT,CASSLGGSTGELFF
TRBD2,TRBV10-2,-,TRBJ2-3,TGCGCCAGCAGTGGGACTAGCGGAACAGATACGCAGTATTTT,CASSGTSGTDTQYF
TRBD1,TRBV28,-,TRBJ1-2,TGTGCCAGCAGAACTCGGACAGGCGCTCTTTCTAACTATGGCTACACCTTC,CASRTRTGALSNYGYTF
-,TRBV7-1,-,TRBJ1-5,TGTGCCAGCAGCTCTCAGGGAGATCAGCCCCAGCATTTT,CASSSQGDQPQHF
-,TRBV6-4,-,TRBJ2-5,TGTGCCAGCAGTAGAGAAGAGACCCAGTACTTC,CASSREETQYF
TRBD1,TRBV29-1,-,TRBJ2-7,TGCAGCGTTCCAAGGACAGGTAGCTCCTACGAGCAGTACTTC,CSVPRTGSSYEQYF
-,TRBV18,-,TRBJ1-2,TGTGCCAGCTCACAATCCGGCCTCTATGGCTACACCTTC,CASSQSGLYGYTF
-,TRBV29-1,-,TRBJ2-7,TGCAGCGTGTCCGGGACGGCAAGCTCCTACGAGCAGTACTTC,CSVSGTASSYEQYF
TRBD1,TRBV11-3,-,TRBJ1-2,TGTGCCAGCAGCTTCTCAACAGGGGGCCATGGCTACACCTTC,CASSFSTGGHGYTF
TRBD2,TRBV5-1,-,TRBJ2-3,TGCGCCAGCAGCCCAAGACTAGCAAGAGATACGCAGTATTTT,CASSPRLARDTQYF
-,TRBV1,-,TRBJ2-7,TGCGCCAGCAGCCAAGGTCCCGACAGGCCTACCTACGAGCAGTACTTC,CASSQGPDRPTYEQYF
-,TRBV18,few,TRBJ1-2,TGTGCCAGCTCGACTCTGGGGACGAGGGGCTACACCTTC,CASSTLGTRGYTF
TRBD1,TRBV29-1,-,TRBJ2-7,TGCAGCGTTGAAGGAGGGGACAGGGGTCAAGAGCAGTACTTC,CSVEGGDRGQEQYF
-,TRBV14,once,TRBJ2-2,TGTGCCAGCAGCCAAGACGGGTATGTATCCGGGGTAACCGGGGAGCTGTTTTTT,CASSQDGYVSGVTGELFF
-,TRBV18,-,TRBJ2-3,TGTGCCAGCTCACCGGGACGCTGGACCAGGGTAACAGATACGCAGTATTTT,CASSPGRWTRVTDTQYF
-,TRBV6-8,-,TRBJ1-1,TGTGCCAGCAGTTACTCGGACATTCGGGACACTGAAGCTTTCTTT,CASSYSDIRDTEAFF
-,TRBV7-7,-,TRBJ2-4,TGTGCCAGCAGCCTGGTGGGGCCAGCCAAAAACATTCAGTACTTC,CASSLVGPAKNIQYF
TRBD2,TRBV5-1,-,TRBJ2-3,TGCGCCAGCAGCTTTAGCGGGGGCACAGATACGCAGTATTTT,CASSFSGGTDTQYF
-,TRBV6-8,-,TRBJ2-2,TGTGCCAGCAGGGAGTTGGTAGGGTCGAACACCGGGGAGCTGTTTTTT,CASRELVGSNTGELFF
TRBD2,TRBV28,-,TRBJ2-1,TGTGCCAGCGGTCGACTAGCGGGAGTGGTCGATGAGCAGTTCTTC,CASGRLAGVVDEQFF
TRBD1,TRBV28,-,TRBJ2-2,TGTGCCAGCAGTTTAGCCGGGACAGGGGGCGAGGAGCTGTTTTTT,CASSLAGTGGEELFF
-,TRBV7-6,-,TRBJ2-7,TGTGCCAGCCTGACGGGCGGGGCTACGTCCTACGAGCAGTACTTC,CASLTGGATSYEQYF
-,TRBV11-3,-,TRBJ1-3,TGTGCCAGCAGCCTCGGTGACTCTGGAAACACCATATATTTT,CASSLGDSGNTIYF
-,TRBV6-8,few,TRBJ1-4,TGTGCCAGCAGTTACTCGCCCCGCGGGGCAACTAATGAAAAACTGTTTTTT,CASSYSPRGATNEKLFF
-,TRBV6-8,large,TRBJ2-2,TGTGCCAGCAGTTACCACCACACCGGGGAGCTGTTTTTT,CASSYHHTGELFF
-,TRBV14,-,TRBJ1-1,TGTGCCAGCAGCCAAGGGGGGCGTTTGGTAAACACTGAAGCTTTCTTT,CASSQGGRLVNTEAFF
-,TRBV19,-,TRBJ2-3,TGTGCCAGTAGTATCTGGGACTTGGGAGGTACGCAGTATTTT,CASSIWDLGGTQYF
TRBD2,TRBV11-3,-,TRBJ2-7,TGTGCCAGCAGCTTGGCCGGGACTAGCGGGGGGCAGTACTTC,CASSLAGTSGGQYF
-,TRBV28,-,TRBJ2-5,TGTGCCAGCAGTCAGGGTACAGGGAGCGAGGAGACCCAGTACTTC,CASSQGTGSEETQYF
TRBD2,TRBV29-1,once,TRBJ2-1,TGCAGCGTTGGGAGCGGGAGGGCCGCGGGTGAGCAGTTCTTC,CSVGSGRAAGEQFF
-,TRBV6-8,-,TRBJ2-3,TGTGCCAGCAGGAAGACAGGAGCGACAGATACGCAGTATTTT,CASRKTGATDTQYF
-,TRBV6-1,-,TRBJ1-5,TGTGCCAGCAGTGAAGAGGACAATCAGCCCCAGCATTTT,CASSEEDNQPQHF
-,TRBV14,-,TRBJ2-1,TGTGCCAGCAGCGGGAGTCACAATGAGCAGTTCTTC,CASSGSHNEQFF
-,TRBV28,-,TRBJ2-7,TGTGCCAGCAGTCCCCCTAGGGGAGCGCTGAACTTC,CASSPPRGALNF